This passage covers 25 T cell receptor beta chains from one sample sequenced in a study of cytomegalovirus exposure and HLA in healthy donors. Use of 60 Vbeta and 13 Jbeta primers characterized the PCR. The table came from immunoSEQ multiplex PCR; TCRdb's copy has only in-frame clones and leaves some out. Counted here are about 180,000 clones, roughly four fifths occurring once; the ten biggest clones make up around 1.6%. The sample taken for sequencing was PBMCs. The receptor set was obtained from a man younger than 30 in good health and CMV-seronegative.

This clone was recorded once. This chain joins TRBV6-6 and TRBJ1-5; D might be TRBD1 (5 bases). There are 15 residues in the CDR3. Germline loops: CDR1 MNHNY, CDR2 SVGAGI (reference sequence). Trimming stripped 0 bases from V and 3 bases from J, with 9 bases between. This CDR3 is CASSYSGAPNQPQHF. CDR3 nucleotides: TGTGCCAGCAGTTACTCAGGGGCGCCCAATCAGCCCCAGCATTTT.

The rearrangement joins TRBV4-1 to TRBJ2-7; 9 nucleotides match TRBD1. CDR1 is MGHRA and CDR2 is YSYEKL in the germline V gene. V lost 9 bases and J lost 4; bases outside the gene matches: 10. This CDR3 has 14 residues. CDR3 in amino acids: CARLRDRVIYEQYF. CDR3 sequence (DNA): TGCGCCAGATTGCGGGACAGGGTTATTTACGAGCAGTACTTC.

The gene calls are TRBV7-3 and TRBJ2-3; TRBD1 matches 9 bases. The CDR3 sequence is 14 residues long. V was clipped by 5 bases and J by 4 bases; unmatched bases: 4. Germline CDR1 reads SGHTA; CDR2 reads FQGTGA. This CDR3 is CASSDTGGPDTQYF. The CDR3, as DNA: TGTGCCAGCAGCGACACAGGGGGCCCAGATACGCAGTATTTT.

The chain uses TRBV14 and TRBJ1-3; no reliable D call. CDR1 and CDR2 from the germline V gene are SGHDN and FVKESK. Trimming removed 6 bases from V and 0 bases from J, with 18 bases in between. This CDR3 has 17 amino acids. The CDR3 DNA reads TGTGCCAGCAGTCTCCGATCCGGACTCAACTCTGGAAACACCATATATTTT. It codes for CASSLRSGLNSGNTIYF.

This chain uses TRBV6-1 with TRBJ2-1, with 8 bases identical to TRBD1. The CDR3 covers 14 residues. Losses at the gene ends were 10 bases for V and 6 bases for J; bases not matched to a gene: 11. Germline V gene data show CDR1 as MNHNS and CDR2 as SASEGT. CDR3 amino acids: CATRKGTGANEQFF. The CDR3 coding sequence is TGTGCCACCCGAAAGGGGACAGGAGCCAATGAGCAGTTCTTC.

This sequence joins TRBV29-1 and TRBJ1-1; D ambiguous. Germline assignment: CDR1 SQVTM and CDR2 ANQGSEA. V gave up 6 bases and J gave up 2 bases, with 10 bases separating them. This CDR3 contains 12 residues. CDR3 in amino acids: CSVRPANTEAFF. The DNA for the CDR3 is TGCAGCGTGCGGCCGGCAAACACTGAAGCTTTCTTT. Looking up the rest from reference TRBV29-1 and TRBJ1-1 gives the full variable domain: SAVISQKPSRDICQRGTSLTIQCQVDSQVTMMFWYRQQPGQSLTLIATANQGSEATYESGFVIDKFPISRPNLTFSTLTVSNMSPEDSSIYLCSVRPANTEAFFGQGTRLTVV.

This chain connects TRBV4-2 to TRBJ1-2; D not resolved. This CDR3 contains 16 residues. V shed 0 bases and J shed 1 base, with 12 bases lying between them. Germline loops: CDR1 LGHNA, CDR2 YNFKEQ. CDR3 amino acids: CASSQDRVESNYGYTF. The CDR3 DNA is TGTGCCAGCAGCCAAGATCGGGTAGAAAGTAACTATGGCTACACCTTC.

This clone occurred a few times. The chain links TRBV9 to TRBJ2-5, with TRBD2 identical over 12 bases. Germline assignment: CDR1 SGDLS and CDR2 YYNGEE. Unmatched junction bases numbered 5, after V lost 3 bases and J lost 5 bases. The CDR3 consists of 15 residues. CDR3: CASSARLAGVETQYF. As DNA, the CDR3 is TGTGCCAGCAGCGCCAGACTAGCGGGGGTTGAGACCCAGTACTTC. Full variable domain (missing parts from reference TRBV9 and TRBJ2-5): DSGVTQTPKHLITATGQRVTLRCSPRSGDLSVYWYQQSLDQGLQFLIQYYNGEERAKGNILERFSAQQFPDLHSELNLSSLELGDSALYFCASSARLAGVETQYFGPGTRLLVL.

V is TRBV6-5 and J is TRBJ1-1; possibly TRBD1 for D (6 bases). V lost 10 bases, J lost 1 base, and 19 bases lay in between. The germline CDR1 and CDR2 sequences are MNHEY and SVGAGI. The CDR3 has 15 residues. DNA for the CDR3: TGTGCCATCCGAAGGGGGAATGAGGAGAACACTGAAGCTTTCTTT. Translated, it gives CAIRRGNEENTEAFF.

The chain is built from TRBV28 and TRBJ1-5, with D unresolved. Germline CDR1 MDHEN, CDR2 SYDVKM. This CDR3 region has 16 residues. The V end was cut by 3 bases, the J end by 1 base, with 13 bases between. In nucleotides, the CDR3 is TGTGCCAGCAGTTTGGGAACACCGGGGAGCAATCAGCCCCAGCATTTT. Translating gives CASSLGTPGSNQPQHF.

This clone was recorded a few times. The rearrangement uses TRBV30 and TRBJ2-3; D gene unclear. V was trimmed by 0 bases and J by 1 base, leaving 8 bases between them. The CDR3 loop spans 14 amino acids. CDR1 and CDR2 (germline): GTSNPN, SVGIG (reference sequence). The chain's CDR3 is CAWSVRQGTDTQYF. CDR3 bases: TGTGCCTGGAGTGTACGTCAGGGCACAGATACGCAGTATTTT. Filled out from reference TRBV30 and TRBJ2-3, the complete variable domain reads SQTIHQWPATLVQPVGSPLSLECTVEGTSNPNLYWYRQAAGRGLQLLFYSVGIGQISSEVPQNLSASRPQDRQFILSSKKLLLSDSGFYLCAWSVRQGTDTQYFGPGTRLTVL.

This rearrangement joins TRBV7-2 to TRBJ2-1; 7 nucleotides line up with TRBD2. The CDR3 is 16 amino acids. Per germline, CDR1 SGHTA and CDR2 FQGNSA. With 1 base clipped from V and 1 base from J, the junction kept 4 bases outside the gene matches. This CDR3 reads CASSLGSSGSYNEQFF. The CDR3 nucleotides read TGTGCCAGCAGCTTAGGTTCTAGCGGATCCTACAATGAGCAGTTCTTC.

J is TRBJ1-3 and V is TRBV9, with D maybe TRBD1 (6 bases). V dropped 0 bases and J dropped 4 bases, with 11 bases sitting between them. Germline loops: CDR1 SGDLS, CDR2 YYNGEE. CDR3 length equals 15 residues. The CDR3 here is CASSVDPGAGNTIYF. Written as DNA, the CDR3 is TGTGCCAGCAGCGTAGATCCAGGGGCGGGAAACACCATATATTTT.

The V and J genes are TRBV9 and TRBJ2-2, with D unresolved. Per germline, CDR1 SGDLS and CDR2 YYNGEE. The CDR3 extends over 14 amino acids. Trimming removed 2 bases at V and 10 bases at J, with 15 bases between. DNA of the CDR3: TGTGCCAGCAGCGTGAGATCAACCCCCGTGGAGCTGTTTTTT. Its protein product is CASSVRSTPVELFF.

The CDR3 region is CASSIARAGTSGRVDNEQFF. For the CDR3, the DNA is TGTGCCAGTAGTATAGCCCGAGCCGGGACTAGCGGGAGGGTTGACAATGAGCAGTTCTTC. The chain employs TRBV19 and TRBJ2-1; 16 bases map to TRBD2. With 1 base clipped from V and 5 bases from J, the junction kept 11 bases outside the gene matches. CDR1 is LNHDA and CDR2 is SQIVND in the germline V gene (reference sequence). This CDR3 region has 20 residues. Full variable domain (remainder filled in from reference TRBV19 and TRBJ2-1): DGGITQSPKYLFRKEGQNVTLSCEQNLNHDAMYWYRQDPGQGLRLIYYSQIVNDFQKGDIAEGYSVSREKKESFPLTVTSAQKNPTAFYLCASSIARAGTSGRVDNEQFFGPGTRLTVL.

The chain has TRBV28 and TRBJ2-7; 10 bases line up with TRBD2. Germline V gives CDR1 MDHEN, CDR2 SYDVKM. The CDR3 extends over 14 amino acids. V was pared by 6 bases and J by 3 bases, with 5 bases of the junction left unmatched. CDR3 protein: CASRPGLAFYEQYF. The DNA for the CDR3 is TGTGCCAGCAGGCCGGGACTAGCGTTCTACGAGCAGTACTTC.

The CDR3 is CASSSSTDNEQFF. The CDR3 region has the DNA TGTGCCAGCAGCTCCTCGACAGACAATGAGCAGTTCTTC. This chain links TRBV9 with TRBJ2-1, with a possible D match to TRBD1 (5 bases). The CDR3 contains 13 residues. CDR1 and CDR2 from the germline V gene are SGDLS and YYNGEE. Trimming pared 4 bases from V and 5 bases from J, leaving 10 bases between.

V gene TRBV6-1 combines with J gene TRBJ1-2; D gene uncertain. In germline, CDR1 is MNHNS, CDR2 SASEGT. V dropped 2 bases and J dropped 8 bases, with 15 bases sitting between them. The CDR3 covers 14 residues. The CDR3 DNA follows: TGTGCCAGCAGTGAAATGGGGAGGGAGAAGGGCTACACCTTC. Protein: CASSEMGREKGYTF.

This chain uses TRBV30 with TRBJ1-3; 9 bases fit TRBD1. The CDR3 is made up of 13 amino acids. Germline V CDR1 and CDR2: GTSNPN, SVGIG (reference sequence). V was pared by 5 bases and J by 3 bases, with 2 bases of the junction left unmatched. CDR3: CAWDRGVGNTIYF. The CDR3 nucleotides are TGTGCCTGGGACAGGGGGGTTGGAAACACCATATATTTT.

This clone was seen a single time. The chain recombines TRBV7-3 with TRBJ2-6; 9 nucleotides align to TRBD1. The CDR3 length is 19 residues. Trimming removed 0 bases from V and 3 bases from J; junction bases left unmatched: 9. Germline CDR1 is SGHTA and CDR2 is FQGTGA. CDR3 bases: TGTGCCAGCAGCTTAACCGTGGGACAGGGTCGATTTGGGGCCAACGTCCTGACTTTC. This translates into CASSLTVGQGRFGANVLTF.

V and J are TRBV2 and TRBJ2-7; 10 bases are a match to TRBD2. V lost 2 bases, J lost 0 bases, and 4 bases stayed unmatched. The CDR3 consists of 16 residues. Germline V gives CDR1 SNHLY, CDR2 FYNNEI. CDR3 amino acids: CASSERGLANSYEQYF. The CDR3 DNA is TGTGCCAGCAGTGAACGGGGACTAGCGAACTCCTACGAGCAGTACTTC.

The chain uses TRBV20-1 and TRBJ1-2; D not resolved. There are 11 residues in the CDR3. The germline gives CDR1 DFQATT, CDR2 SNEGSKA (reference sequence). V was cut by 3 bases and J by 5 bases, with 7 bases left in between. CDR3 sequence: CSASLLYGYTF. The CDR3 DNA is TGCAGTGCTAGCTTGTTGTATGGCTACACCTTC.

The rearrangement uses TRBV19 and TRBJ2-5, with unresolved D. Germline CDR1 and CDR2: LNHDA and SQIVND (reference sequence). The CDR3 has 14 residues. V lost 5 bases and J 4 bases, leaving 14 bases between the germline ends. This CDR3 is CASSAPKKAETQYF. DNA of the CDR3: TGTGCCAGTAGTGCCCCAAAGAAAGCAGAGACCCAGTACTTC.

The genes are TRBV18 and TRBJ2-7; D is possibly TRBD2 (5 bases). The CDR3 is 17 amino acids. V lost 1 base and J 6 bases, leaving 22 bases between the germline ends. The germline V gene has CDR1 KGHSH and CDR2 LQKENI. The CDR3 nucleotides are TGTGCCAGCTCACCACGAAGGGCCCCGGGGAAATACGGCGAGCAGTACTTC. Translated: CASSPRRAPGKYGEQYF.

This chain connects TRBV28 to TRBJ1-1; possible D gene TRBD1, 5 bases. Germline V gene lookup returns CDR1 MDHEN and CDR2 SYDVKM. This CDR3 spans 13 amino acids. The V gene lost 2 bases and the J gene lost 4 bases, with 8 bases spanning the gap. The chain's CDR3 is CASSLQGGTEAFF. The CDR3 bases are TGTGCCAGCAGTTTACAGGGAGGCACTGAAGCTTTCTTT.